The rows below give T cell receptor beta chains drawn from one sample of a study of glioma-infiltrating T cells. MiXCR, applied by TCRdb to the multiplex PCR reads, yields one record per CDR3 protein. The sample has around 99,000 distinct CDR3 sequences; less than 30% are singletons. The specimen sequenced was glioma tissue, nonneoplastic brain tissue, or PBMCs (not recorded which). The source is a human donor with low-grade glioma or glioblastoma, undergoing nonglioma brain surgery, or in good health (not recorded which). The CDR3 runs from the conserved cysteine through the conserved F or W. D genes are given only for firm matches. Only some rows state a clone size, as once, few, many or a class for expanded clones.

D gene: TRBD2; J gene: TRBJ2-1; clone size: many; V gene: TRBV6-2/TRBV6-3; CDR3 DNA: TGTGCCAGCAGTTGGGGGACTAGCGGGAGGAATCAGTTCTTC; CDR3 protein: CASSWGTSGRNQFF
D gene: .; J gene: TRBJ2-3; clone size: many; V gene: TRBV19; CDR3 DNA: TGTGCCAGTAGCCAGCGCCTCACCGCAGATACGCAGTATTTT; CDR3 protein: CASSQRLTADTQYF
D gene: .; J gene: TRBJ2-4; clone size: .; V gene: TRBV12-3/TRBV12-4; CDR3 DNA: TGTGCCAGCCACCCCGGGGGAGCCAAAAACATTCAGTACTTC; CDR3 protein: CASHPGGAKNIQYF
D gene: .; J gene: TRBJ1-1; clone size: many; V gene: TRBV29-1; CDR3 DNA: TGCAGCGTTGTTCCTGGATCCCAAGAAGCTTTCTTT; CDR3 protein: CSVVPGSQEAFF
D gene: .; J gene: TRBJ2-3; clone size: many; V gene: TRBV18; CDR3 DNA: TGTGCCAGCTCACCCGGCGGGGCAGATACGCAGTATTTT; CDR3 protein: CASSPGGADTQYF
D gene: TRBD1; J gene: TRBJ2-3; clone size: many; V gene: TRBV4-3; CDR3 DNA: TGCGCCAGCAGCCAAGGTTTGGGTACCGGGACAGGGGTTTCTAGCACAGATACGCAGTATTTT; CDR3 protein: CASSQGLGTGTGVSSTDTQYF
D gene: .; J gene: TRBJ1-1; clone size: many; V gene: TRBV29-1; CDR3 DNA: TGCAGCGCTGACAGCTTCCCGAACACTGAAGCTTTCTTT; CDR3 protein: CSADSFPNTEAFF
D gene: .; J gene: TRBJ1-2; clone size: .; V gene: TRBV6-4; CDR3 DNA: TGTGCCAGCAGTGACGGTTTAGGTGTTGTTAACTATGGCCACACCTTC; CDR3 protein: CASSDGLGVVNYGHTF
D gene: .; J gene: TRBJ1-2; clone size: many; V gene: TRBV25-1; CDR3 DNA: TGTGCCAGCAGTACCCGGAGGCGGGGGCCAGAAGGCTACACCTTC; CDR3 protein: CASSTRRRGPEGYTF
D gene: .; J gene: TRBJ2-5; clone size: many; V gene: TRBV18; CDR3 DNA: TGTGCCAGCTCACCTATTACGTACCAAGAGACCCAGTACTTC; CDR3 protein: CASSPITYQETQYF
D gene: .; J gene: TRBJ2-2; clone size: medium-sized; V gene: TRBV27; CDR3 DNA: TGTGCCAGCAGAACCTACGGGGAGCTGTTTTTT; CDR3 protein: CASRTYGELFF
D gene: .; J gene: TRBJ1-1; clone size: .; V gene: TRBV15; CDR3 DNA: TGTGCCACCAGCGCTATCGACAGCCACCACGATATGGGTGAAGCTTTCTTT; CDR3 protein: CATSAIDSHHDMGEAFF
D gene: .; J gene: TRBJ1-2; clone size: .; V gene: TRBV5-1; CDR3 DNA: TGCGCCAGCAGCCCAATCTCGACAGGAATAGAGGGCTACACCTTC; CDR3 protein: CASSPISTGIEGYTF
D gene: .; J gene: TRBJ1-5; clone size: few; V gene: TRBV30; CDR3 DNA: TGTGCCTGGAGCCGGACTTTGGGCAATCAGCCCCAGCATTTT; CDR3 protein: CAWSRTLGNQPQHF
D gene: TRBD1; J gene: TRBJ2-7; clone size: few; V gene: TRBV29-1; CDR3 DNA: TGCAGCGTTGAAGATCAAAGGACAGGGGCCTACGAGCAGTACTTC; CDR3 protein: CSVEDQRTGAYEQYF
D gene: TRBD1; J gene: TRBJ1-1; clone size: many; V gene: TRBV27; CDR3 DNA: TGTGCCAGCGGGACGGACAGGGAGGTTAATACTGAAGCTTTCTTT; CDR3 protein: CASGTDREVNTEAFF
D gene: .; J gene: TRBJ2-1; clone size: many; V gene: TRBV6-1; CDR3 DNA: TGTGCCAGCAGGAGCACAGGGAAGAATGAGCAGTTCTTC; CDR3 protein: CASRSTGKNEQFF
D gene: .; J gene: TRBJ1-1; clone size: many; V gene: TRBV2; CDR3 DNA: TGTGCCAGCAGTGAATTGGGAGGTCGCACTGAAGCTTTCTTT; CDR3 protein: CASSELGGRTEAFF
D gene: .; J gene: TRBJ2-7; clone size: few; V gene: TRBV12-3/TRBV12-4; CDR3 DNA: TGTGCCAGCAGCTCGGCGATGGACGTGTTGCACGAGCAGTACTTC; CDR3 protein: CASSSAMDVLHEQYF
D gene: TRBD2; J gene: TRBJ2-7; clone size: .; V gene: TRBV29-1; CDR3 DNA: TGCAGCGTCAAAGGGACTAGCGAGAGCTCCTACGAGCAGTACTTC; CDR3 protein: CSVKGTSESSYEQYF
D gene: .; J gene: TRBJ2-2; clone size: many; V gene: TRBV10-1; CDR3 DNA: TGCGCCAGCAGTGAGAAGAGCGGAAAGACCGGGGAGCTGTTTTTT; CDR3 protein: CASSEKSGKTGELFF
D gene: .; J gene: TRBJ2-7; clone size: many; V gene: TRBV20-1; CDR3 DNA: TGCAGTGCACGACCCAGGGAGCCCGAGCAGTACTTC; CDR3 protein: CSARPREPEQYF
D gene: .; J gene: TRBJ2-1; clone size: many; V gene: TRBV11-2; CDR3 DNA: TGTGCCAGCAGCCCCCTGATAGGATCCTACAATGAGCAGTTCTTC; CDR3 protein: CASSPLIGSYNEQFF